Below are 13 T cell receptor beta chains sequenced from a single sample in a study of shared clonotypes between healthy human individuals (dated by TCRdb to 2020 to 2021). The method behind the library was the immunoSEQ multiplex PCR assay. TCRdb retrieved this table from immuneACCESS and kept in-frame rearrangements only. Not all clones are present; in checked studies, unresolved V genes account for under half, and no reason is known for the remainder. Across this sample there are some 450,000 clones, with more than 70% seen only once. The ten top clones hold around 12% of the sample. Source material: PBMCs. Every receptor here comes from a woman in her forties in good health. Some clones in this sample may be carry-over from other donors' samples.

The chain is built from TRBV5-5 and TRBJ2-5; 8 bases agree with TRBD2. Germline V CDR1 and CDR2: SGHKS, YYEKEE (reference sequence). After removal of 0 bases from V and 4 bases from J, the junction contained 5 bases not matched to a gene. The CDR3 spans 15 residues. The CDR3 DNA follows: TGTGCCAGCAGCTTGGCGAGCGGGAGCGGAGAGACCCAGTACTTC. Translating it yields CASSLASGSGETQYF. Together with reference TRBV5-5 and TRBJ2-5, the CDR3 gives the full variable domain: DAGVTQSPTHLIKTRGQQVTLRCSPISGHKSVSWYQQVLGQGPQFIFQYYEKEERGRGNFPDRFSARQFPNYSSELNVNALLLGDSALYLCASSLASGSGETQYFGPGTRLLVL.

V and J are TRBV21-1 and TRBJ2-7; the D call TRBD1 from the table was never checked on the DNA. TRBV21-1 is designated a pseudogene. This CDR3 spans 15 amino acids. The CDR3 DNA sequence: TGTGCCAGCAGCAAATGGTTAGGGGACTCCTACGAGCAGTACTTC. Encoded protein: CASSKWLGDSYEQYF.

This chain links TRBV5-1 with TRBJ2-1, with unresolved D. Germline CDR1 reads SGHRS; CDR2 reads YFSETQ. The CDR3 has 15 amino acids. Trimming removed 0 bases at V and 0 bases at J, with 7 bases between. CDR3 sequence reads: CASSLVRASYNEQFF. CDR3 nucleotides: TGCGCCAGCAGCTTGGTGAGAGCCTCCTACAATGAGCAGTTCTTC.

J is TRBJ2-1 and V is TRBV4-3; D may match TRBD1 or TRBD2 (6 bases each). CDR1 is LGHNA and CDR2 is YSLEER in the germline V gene. The germline V and J ends were trimmed by 1 base and 8 bases, with 15 bases remaining between them. The CDR3 loop spans 15 amino acids. Here the CDR3 reads CASSQAWGALYEQFF. The CDR3 DNA follows: TGCGCCAGCAGCCAAGCCTGGGGGGCCCTATATGAGCAGTTCTTC.

The chain has TRBV27 and TRBJ1-4; D not resolved. This CDR3 contains 14 residues. Per the germline V gene, CDR1 is MNHEY and CDR2 is SMNVEV (reference sequence). The V end was cut by 5 bases, the J end by 4 bases, with 11 bases between. CDR3 DNA sequence: TGTGCCAGCAGTCGCCAAGCTCTTAATGAAAAACTGTTTTTT. Its translation: CASSRQALNEKLFF.

The chain joins TRBV6-6 to TRBJ2-1; unclear D gene. Trimming stripped 7 bases from V and 4 bases from J, with 11 bases between. The CDR3 covers 13 residues. Germline lookup yields CDR1 MNHNY and CDR2 SVGAGI (reference sequence). The CDR3 reads CASTRDGYNEQFF. The CDR3 bases are TGTGCCAGCACCCGAGACGGGTACAATGAGCAGTTCTTC.

On this clone itself: A much larger clone lies one base from this, so it may be a read error. This chain uses TRBV28 with TRBJ2-7; D is tentatively TRBD1 or TRBD2 (5 bases each). Germline values: CDR1 MDHEN, CDR2 SYDVKM. CDR3 length: 15 residues. Written as DNA, the CDR3 is TGTGCCAGCAGTTCTCCCCTGAGGGGCCCCTACGGGCAGTACTTC. It specifies CASSSPLRGPYGQYF.

V and J are TRBV19 and TRBJ1-5; D is unclear. The CDR3 is made up of 13 amino acids. Germline loops: CDR1 LNHDA, CDR2 SQIVND (reference sequence). V was cut by 2 bases and J by 4 bases, with 6 bases left in between. The CDR3 nucleotides read TGTGCCAGTAGTATATTCCAGAATCAGCCCCAGCATTTT. It encodes CASSIFQNQPQHF.

This rearrangement joins TRBV28 to TRBJ1-1; 7 bases align to TRBD1. This CDR3 is built from 12 residues. The germline V gene has CDR1 MDHEN and CDR2 SYDVKM. V trimming: 8 bases; J trimming: 1 base; junction bases outside the gene matches: 1. The CDR3 DNA follows: TGTGCCAGCTACAGGGGGAACACTGAAGCTTTCTTT. Residues: CASYRGNTEAFF. Full variable domain (outside the CDR3, taken from reference TRBV28 and TRBJ1-1): DVKVTQSSRYLVKRTGEKVFLECVQDMDHENMFWYRQDPGLGLRLIYFSYDVKMKEKGDIPEGYSVSREKKERFSLILESASTNQTSMYLCASYRGNTEAFFGQGTRLTVV.

Concerning this clone itself: This likely traces to a read error, being one base from a far larger clone. V is TRBV30 and J is TRBJ2-5; TRBD2 aligns across 7 bases. The germline V gene encodes CDR1 GTSNPN and CDR2 SVGIG (reference sequence). V lost 0 bases to trimming and J lost 7 bases; unmatched junction nucleotides: 8. This CDR3 has 14 amino acids. In nucleotides, the CDR3 is TGTGCCTGGAGTGTACCGGGGGGAGTTGTGACCCAGTACTTC. It codes for CAWSVPGGVVTQYF.

The table lists this clone with a few counts. This chain connects TRBV29-1 to TRBJ1-2; a possible D gene is TRBD1 (6 bases). Trimming took 0 bases from V and 2 from J, leaving 13 bases between them. There are 15 residues in the CDR3. CDR1 and CDR2 (germline): SQVTM, ANQGSEA. As DNA, the CDR3 is TGCAGCGTTGAAGATGACCTGGACAGCAACTATGGCTACACCTTC. Translation: CSVEDDLDSNYGYTF.

To note about this clone: A far larger clone differs by one base, so this is likely a read error. The J gene is TRBJ2-1, the V gene TRBV29-1; D gene unclear. Germline CDR1 reads SQVTM; CDR2 reads ANQGSEA. Trimming took off 6 bases at V and 5 bases at J, with 14 bases between the two ends. This CDR3 region has 13 residues. CDR3 in amino acids: CSVAVTRNNEQFF. Here the CDR3 DNA reads TGCAGCGTCGCTGTTACAAGGAACAATGAGCAGTTCTTC.

V gene TRBV18 combines with J gene TRBJ2-7; either TRBD1 or TRBD2 may supply D (5 bases each). CDR3 size: 15 residues. Germline V CDR1 and CDR2: KGHSH, LQKENI. Trimming pared 3 bases from V and 4 bases from J, leaving 16 bases between. The CDR3 loop reads CASSPRGSSHYEQYF. The CDR3 DNA sequence: TGTGCCAGCTCACCCCGGGGCAGCTCACATTACGAGCAGTACTTC.